The following is a T cell receptor (beta chain) sequence with its context. Its cognate antigen is unknown. The data belong to a study of CXCR3-negative and CXCR3-positive naive CD8 T cells. The CDR3 length is 12 residues. CDR1 is SQVTM, CDR2 ANQGSEA, per germline. Triplicate sorting captured about 320,000 cells each from every CD8+ T cell subset. The study made its TRB cDNA libraries by 5' RACE, adding UMI labels. With the 5' RACE reads reprocessed, TCRdb shows one record per CDR3 protein and no DNA. The sample holds roughly 89,000 distinct CDR3 sequences. Findings and caveats of the study: TRB CDR3s of CXCR3-positive naive cells were more hydrophobic than those of CXCR3-negative naive cells.

V and J are TRBV29-1 and TRBJ1-1; TCRdb's assignment of TRBD1 cannot be checked, as there is no DNA. Sequencing input: naive CXCR3- CD8+ T cells from blood. Subset here: CD45RO-CCR7+CD27+CD95- naive CD8+ T cells lacking CXCR3 (TNR3-). The TCR originated in a human donor in good health. Some clones in this sample may be carry-over from other donors' samples. CDR3 protein: CSVGQGVTEAFF. Combining the CDR3 with reference TRBV29-1 and TRBJ1-1 gives the whole variable domain SAVISQKPSRDICQRGTSLTIQCQVDSQVTMMFWYRQQPGQSLTLIATANQGSEATYESGFVIDKFPISRPNLTFSTLTVSNMSPEDSSIYLCSVGQGVTEAFFGQGTRLTVV.